This T cell receptor (beta chain) was captured in a study of cytomegalovirus exposure and HLA in healthy donors. Study information: An early release of data contained 75 million to 90 million unique TCRs, which came from HLA-typed donors.

Study results and limitations: According to an earlier analysis, most TCR beta V segments yielded productive rearrangements about 87% or about 30% of the time. In vitro assays verified that three CMV-associated chains recognized CMV antigens specifically. A later analysis, which compared TCR beta chains of equal frequency, found the HLA-associated ones more clonally expanded.

Looked up from germline, CDR1 is SGHRS and CDR2 is YFSETQ. The J segment lost 4 bases and the V segment lost 4 bases, leaving 8 bases of the junction unmatched. This CDR3 is 16 amino acids long. Worth noting for this clone: No antigen is known for it.

The PCR employed 60 Vbeta primers together with 13 Jbeta primers. Using immunoSEQ multiplex PCR, the repertoire was profiled, and TCRdb retains in-frame clones only, with some absent. The sample lists 95,000 to 150,000 clones, about four fifths occurring once. Sequencing was carried out using PBMCs. This TCR was recovered from a female donor in good health and CMV-seropositive. The V and J genes are TRBV5-1 and TRBJ2-1; the match to TRBD2 covers 10 bases. The CDR3 DNA sequence: TGCGCCAGCAGCCTGCTAGCGGGGGTGTCATACAATGAGCAGTTCTTC. Translation: CASSLLAGVSYNEQFF.